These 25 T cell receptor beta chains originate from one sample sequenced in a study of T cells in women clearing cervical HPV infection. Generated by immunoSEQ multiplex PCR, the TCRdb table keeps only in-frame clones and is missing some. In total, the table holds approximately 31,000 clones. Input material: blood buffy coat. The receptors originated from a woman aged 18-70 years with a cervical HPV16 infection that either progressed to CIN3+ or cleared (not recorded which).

CDR3 residues: CASSLRPQGPYNEQFF. Partial CDR3 DNA: TGTGCCAGCAGCTTGCGTCCCCAGGGCCCCTACAATGAG. This chain links TRBV7-6 with TRBJ2-1; weak D call: TRBD1 (5 bases). The CDR3 goes on 3 residues after the read ends, and that part is filled in from the germline J gene. The CDR3 spans 16 residues. V was trimmed by 3 bases and J by 2 bases, leaving 14 bases between them. Germline V gene data show CDR1 as SGHVS and CDR2 as FNYEAQ.

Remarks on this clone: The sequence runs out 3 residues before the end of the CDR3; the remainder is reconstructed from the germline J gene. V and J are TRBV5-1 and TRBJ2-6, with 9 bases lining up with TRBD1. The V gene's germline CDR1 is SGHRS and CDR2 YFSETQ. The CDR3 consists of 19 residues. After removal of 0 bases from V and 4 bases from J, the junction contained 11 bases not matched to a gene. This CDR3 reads CASSLVPGQGVDGANVLTF. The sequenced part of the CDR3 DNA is TGCGCCAGCAGCTTGGTTCCGGGACAGGGCGTAGACGGGGCCAACGTC.

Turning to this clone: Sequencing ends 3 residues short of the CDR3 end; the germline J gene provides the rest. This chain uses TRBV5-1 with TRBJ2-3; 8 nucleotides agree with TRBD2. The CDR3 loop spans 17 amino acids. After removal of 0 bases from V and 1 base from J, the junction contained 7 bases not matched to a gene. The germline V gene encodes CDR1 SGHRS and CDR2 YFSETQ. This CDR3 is CASSLAPLAGGTDTQYF. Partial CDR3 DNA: TGCGCCAGCAGCTTGGCCCCTCTAGCGGGTGGCACAGATACG.

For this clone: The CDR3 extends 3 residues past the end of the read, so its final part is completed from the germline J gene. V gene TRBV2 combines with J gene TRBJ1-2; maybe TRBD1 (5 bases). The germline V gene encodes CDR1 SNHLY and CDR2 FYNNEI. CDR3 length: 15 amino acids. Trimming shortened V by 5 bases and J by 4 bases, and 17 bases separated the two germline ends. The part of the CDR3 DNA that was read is TGTGCCAGCAGTCCCGGGACTTCGACAGTCTATGGC. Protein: CASSPGTSTVYG. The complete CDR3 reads CASSPGTSTVYGYTF.

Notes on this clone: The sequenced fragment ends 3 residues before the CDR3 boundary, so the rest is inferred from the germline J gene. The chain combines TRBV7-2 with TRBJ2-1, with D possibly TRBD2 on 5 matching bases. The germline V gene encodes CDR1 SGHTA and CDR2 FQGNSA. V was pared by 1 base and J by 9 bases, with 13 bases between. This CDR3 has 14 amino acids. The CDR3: CASSLVFGRGEQFF. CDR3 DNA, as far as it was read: TGTGCCAGCAGCTTAGTGTTTGGACGGGGTGAG.

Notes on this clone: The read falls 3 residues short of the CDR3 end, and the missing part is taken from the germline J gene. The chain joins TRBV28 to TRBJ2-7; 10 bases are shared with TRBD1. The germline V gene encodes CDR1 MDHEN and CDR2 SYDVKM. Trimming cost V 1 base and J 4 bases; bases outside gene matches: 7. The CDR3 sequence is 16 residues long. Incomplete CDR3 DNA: TGTGCCAGCAGTTTATTGGGACAGGGGTTTGTTTACGAG. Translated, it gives CASSLLGQGFVYE. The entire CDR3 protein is CASSLLGQGFVYEQYF. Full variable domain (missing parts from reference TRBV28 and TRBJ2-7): DVKVTQSSRYLVKRTGEKVFLECVQDMDHENMFWYRQDPGLGLRLIYFSYDVKMKEKGDIPEGYSVSREKKERFSLILESASTNQTSMYLCASSLLGQGFVYEQYFGPGTRLTVT.

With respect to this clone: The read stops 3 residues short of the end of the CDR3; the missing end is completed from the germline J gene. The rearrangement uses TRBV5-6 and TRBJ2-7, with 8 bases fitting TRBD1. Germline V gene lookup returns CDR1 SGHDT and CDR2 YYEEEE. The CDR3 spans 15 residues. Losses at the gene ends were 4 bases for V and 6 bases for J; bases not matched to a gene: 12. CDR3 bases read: TGTGCCAGCAGCGCCCAGACAGGGGTAAGTGGCGAG. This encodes CASSAQTGVSGE. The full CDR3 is CASSAQTGVSGEQYF.

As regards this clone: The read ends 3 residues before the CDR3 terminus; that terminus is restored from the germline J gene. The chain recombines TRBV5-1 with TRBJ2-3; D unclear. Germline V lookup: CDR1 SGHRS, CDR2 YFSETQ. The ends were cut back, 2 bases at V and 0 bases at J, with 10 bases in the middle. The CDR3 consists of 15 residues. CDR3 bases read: TGCGCCAGCAGCTTTTTGGGCACGAGCACAGATACG. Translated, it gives CASSFLGTSTDT. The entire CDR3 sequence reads CASSFLGTSTDTQYF.

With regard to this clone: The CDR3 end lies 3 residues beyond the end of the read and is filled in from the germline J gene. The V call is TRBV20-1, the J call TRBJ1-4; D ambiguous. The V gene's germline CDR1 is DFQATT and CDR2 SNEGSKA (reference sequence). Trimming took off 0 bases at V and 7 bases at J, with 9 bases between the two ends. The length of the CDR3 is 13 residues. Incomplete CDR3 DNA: TGCAGTGCTAGAGAAAGGTCCCTTGAAAAA. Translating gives CSARERSLEK. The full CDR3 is CSARERSLEKLFF.

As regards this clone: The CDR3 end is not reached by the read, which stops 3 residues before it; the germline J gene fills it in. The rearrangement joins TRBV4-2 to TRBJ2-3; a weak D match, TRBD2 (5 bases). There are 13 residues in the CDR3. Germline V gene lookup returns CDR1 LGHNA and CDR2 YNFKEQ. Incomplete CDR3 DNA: TGTGCCAGCAGCCAGGAGAGGGTAGGGACG. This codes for CASSQERVGT. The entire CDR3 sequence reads CASSQERVGTQYF.

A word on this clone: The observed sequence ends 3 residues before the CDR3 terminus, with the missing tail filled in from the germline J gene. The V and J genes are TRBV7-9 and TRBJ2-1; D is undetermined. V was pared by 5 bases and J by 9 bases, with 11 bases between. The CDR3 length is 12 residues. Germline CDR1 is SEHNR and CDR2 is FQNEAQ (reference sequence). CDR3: CASSLPASEQFF. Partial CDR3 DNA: TGTGCCAGCAGCCTACCTGCGAGTGAG.

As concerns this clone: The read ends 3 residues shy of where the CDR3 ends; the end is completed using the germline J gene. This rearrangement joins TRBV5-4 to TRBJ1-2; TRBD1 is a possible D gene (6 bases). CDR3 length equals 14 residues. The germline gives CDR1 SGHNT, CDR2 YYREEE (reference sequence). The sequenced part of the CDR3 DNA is TGTGCCAGCAGCCGACGGTACAGGGTGGAAAGC. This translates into CASSRRYRVES. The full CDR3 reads CASSRRYRVESYTF. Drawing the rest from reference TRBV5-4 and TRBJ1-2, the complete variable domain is ETGVTQSPTHLIKTRGQQVTLRCSSQSGHNTVSWYQQALGQGPQFIFQYYREEENGRGNFPPRFSGLQFPNYSSELNVNALELDDSALYLCASSRRYRVESYTFGSGTRLTVV.

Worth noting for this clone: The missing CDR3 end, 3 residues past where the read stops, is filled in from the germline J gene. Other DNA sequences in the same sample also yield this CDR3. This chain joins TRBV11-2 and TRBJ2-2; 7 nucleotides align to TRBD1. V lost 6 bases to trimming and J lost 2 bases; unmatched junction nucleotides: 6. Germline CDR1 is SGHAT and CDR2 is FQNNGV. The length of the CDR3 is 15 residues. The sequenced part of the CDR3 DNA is TGTGCCAGCAGTCCCGGGACAGCTAACACCGGGGAG. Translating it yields CASSPGTANTGE. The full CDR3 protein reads CASSPGTANTGELFF.

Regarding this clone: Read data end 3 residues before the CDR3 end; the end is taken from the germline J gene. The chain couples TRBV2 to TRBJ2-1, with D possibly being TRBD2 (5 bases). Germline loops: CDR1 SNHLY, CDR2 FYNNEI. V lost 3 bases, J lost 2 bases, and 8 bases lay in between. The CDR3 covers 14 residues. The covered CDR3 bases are TGTGCCAGCAGTGAGCTAGCTCCCTACAATGAG. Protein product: CASSELAPYNE. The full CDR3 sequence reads CASSELAPYNEQFF.

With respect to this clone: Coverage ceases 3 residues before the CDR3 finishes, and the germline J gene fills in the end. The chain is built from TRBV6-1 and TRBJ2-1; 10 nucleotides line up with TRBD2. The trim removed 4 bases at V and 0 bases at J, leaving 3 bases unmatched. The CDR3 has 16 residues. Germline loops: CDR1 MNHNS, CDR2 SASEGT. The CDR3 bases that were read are TGTGCCAGCAGTGGTAGCGGGGGGAACTCCTACAATGAG. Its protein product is CASSGSGGNSYNE. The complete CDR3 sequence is CASSGSGGNSYNEQFF.

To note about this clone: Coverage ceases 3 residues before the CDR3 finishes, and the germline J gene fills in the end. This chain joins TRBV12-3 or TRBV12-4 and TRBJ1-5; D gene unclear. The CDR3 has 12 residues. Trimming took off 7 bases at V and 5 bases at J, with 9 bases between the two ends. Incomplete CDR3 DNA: TGTGCCAGCAACACAGCCGATCAGCCC. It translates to CASNTADQP. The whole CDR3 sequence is CASNTADQPQHF.

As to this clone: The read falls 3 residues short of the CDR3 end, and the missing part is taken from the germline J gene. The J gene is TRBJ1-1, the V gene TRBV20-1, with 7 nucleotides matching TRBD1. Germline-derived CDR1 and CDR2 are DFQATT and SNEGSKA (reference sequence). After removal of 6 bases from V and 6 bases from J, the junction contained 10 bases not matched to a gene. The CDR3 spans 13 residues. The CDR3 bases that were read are TGCAGTGCCCGACAGGGTTCGGGATCTGAA. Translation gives CSARQGSGSE. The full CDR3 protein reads CSARQGSGSEAFF.

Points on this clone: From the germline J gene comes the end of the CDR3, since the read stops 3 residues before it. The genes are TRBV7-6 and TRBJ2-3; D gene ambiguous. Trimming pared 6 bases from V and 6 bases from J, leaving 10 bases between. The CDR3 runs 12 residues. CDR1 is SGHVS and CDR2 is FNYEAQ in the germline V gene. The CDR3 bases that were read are TGTGCCAGCAGTCAATTAGAGGATACG. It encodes CASSQLEDT. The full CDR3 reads CASSQLEDTQYF.

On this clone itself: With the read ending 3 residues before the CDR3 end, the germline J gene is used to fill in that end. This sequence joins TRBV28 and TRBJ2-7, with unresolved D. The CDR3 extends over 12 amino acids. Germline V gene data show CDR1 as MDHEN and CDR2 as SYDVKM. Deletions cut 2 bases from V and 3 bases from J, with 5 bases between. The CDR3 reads CASSLPLYEQYF. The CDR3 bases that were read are TGTGCCAGCAGTTTACCCCTCTACGAG.

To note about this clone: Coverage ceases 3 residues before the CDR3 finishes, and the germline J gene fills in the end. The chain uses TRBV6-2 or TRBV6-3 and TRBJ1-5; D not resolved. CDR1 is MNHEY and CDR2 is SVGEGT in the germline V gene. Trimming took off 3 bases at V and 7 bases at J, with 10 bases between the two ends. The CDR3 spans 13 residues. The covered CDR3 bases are TGTGCCAGCAGTTATGAAGAAAGGCAGCCC. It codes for CASSYEERQP. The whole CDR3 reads CASSYEERQPQHF.

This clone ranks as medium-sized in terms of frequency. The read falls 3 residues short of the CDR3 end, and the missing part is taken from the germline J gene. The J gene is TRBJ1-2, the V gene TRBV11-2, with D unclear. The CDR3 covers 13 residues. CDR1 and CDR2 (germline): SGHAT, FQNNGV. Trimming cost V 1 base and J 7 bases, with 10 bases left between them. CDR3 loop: CASSLGAGGGYTF. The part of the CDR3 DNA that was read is TGTGCCAGCAGCTTAGGGGCAGGTGGTGGC.

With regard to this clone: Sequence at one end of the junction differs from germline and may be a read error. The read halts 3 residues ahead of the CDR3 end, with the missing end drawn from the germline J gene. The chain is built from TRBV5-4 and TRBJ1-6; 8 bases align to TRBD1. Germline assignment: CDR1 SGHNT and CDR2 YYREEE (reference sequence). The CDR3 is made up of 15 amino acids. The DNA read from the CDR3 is TGTGCCAGCAGATTGGGACAGGCGTATAATTCACCC. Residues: CASRLGQAYNSP. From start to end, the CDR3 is CASRLGQAYNSPLHF.

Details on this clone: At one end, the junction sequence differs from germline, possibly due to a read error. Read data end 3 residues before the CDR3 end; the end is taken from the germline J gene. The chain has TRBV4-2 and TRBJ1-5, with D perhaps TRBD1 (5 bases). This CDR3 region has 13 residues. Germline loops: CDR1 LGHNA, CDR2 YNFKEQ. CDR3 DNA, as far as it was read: TGCGCCAGCAGCCAAGAGGGGCATCAGCCC. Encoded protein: CASSQEGHQP. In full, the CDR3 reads CASSQEGHQPQHF.

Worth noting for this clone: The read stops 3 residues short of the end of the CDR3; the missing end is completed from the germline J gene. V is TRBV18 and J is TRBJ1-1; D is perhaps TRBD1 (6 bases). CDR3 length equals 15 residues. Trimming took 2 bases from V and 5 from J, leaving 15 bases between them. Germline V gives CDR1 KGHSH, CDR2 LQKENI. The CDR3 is CASSPEEGGRTEAFF. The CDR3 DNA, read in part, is TGTGCCAGCTCACCAGAAGAAGGGGGTCGGACTGAA.

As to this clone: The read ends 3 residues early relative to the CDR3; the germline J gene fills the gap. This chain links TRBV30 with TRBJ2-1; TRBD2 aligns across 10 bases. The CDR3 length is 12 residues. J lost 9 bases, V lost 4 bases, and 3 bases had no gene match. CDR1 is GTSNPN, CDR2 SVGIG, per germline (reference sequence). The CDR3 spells CAWTSGSLEQFF. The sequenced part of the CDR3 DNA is TGTGCCTGGACTAGCGGGAGTCTTGAG. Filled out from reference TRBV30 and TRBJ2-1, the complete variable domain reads SQTIHQWPATLVQPVGSPLSLECTVEGTSNPNLYWYRQAAGRGLQLLFYSVGIGQISSEVPQNLSASRPQDRQFILSSKKLLLSDSGFYLCAWTSGSLEQFFGPGTRLTVL.